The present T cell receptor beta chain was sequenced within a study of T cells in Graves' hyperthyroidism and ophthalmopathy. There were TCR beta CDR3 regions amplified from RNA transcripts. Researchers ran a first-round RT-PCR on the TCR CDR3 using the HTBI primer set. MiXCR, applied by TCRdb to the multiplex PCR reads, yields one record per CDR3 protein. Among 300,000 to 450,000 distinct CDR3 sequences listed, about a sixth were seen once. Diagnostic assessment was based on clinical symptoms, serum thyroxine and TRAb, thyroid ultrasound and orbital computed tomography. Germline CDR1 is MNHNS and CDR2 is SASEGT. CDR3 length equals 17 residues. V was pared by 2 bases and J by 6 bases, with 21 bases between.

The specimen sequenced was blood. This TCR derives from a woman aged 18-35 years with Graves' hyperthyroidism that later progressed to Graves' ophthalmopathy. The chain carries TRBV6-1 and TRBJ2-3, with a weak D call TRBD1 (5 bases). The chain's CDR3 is CASSEFRGYKGADTQYF. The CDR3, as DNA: TGTGCCAGCAGTGAATTTAGGGGATATAAGGGCGCCGATACGCAGTATTTT.